Sequencing of this TCR beta chain was carried out in a study of cytomegalovirus exposure and HLA in healthy donors. Study details: Within an early data release were about 80 million unique TCRs drawn from HLA-typed donors.

13 Jbeta primers and 60 Vbeta primers were used for the PCR. Only in-frame clones appear in the TCRdb table, and some are missing; sequencing was by immunoSEQ multiplex PCR. The sample consists of around 200,000 clones, 75% to 80% of them appearing once. Study-level points and caveats: In a later analysis, TCR beta V- and J-gene trimming was associated with a missense DCLRE1C variant.

The CDR3 has 14 residues. Deletions cut 7 bases from V and 6 bases from J, with 13 bases between. CDR1 is LGHNA, CDR2 YNFKEQ, per germline. A note on this clone: The antigen is not known.

The sample was PBMCs. The rearrangement joins TRBV4-2 to TRBJ1-6; D might be TRBD1 (5 bases). The sequence was collected from a man aged 18 to 29 in good health and CMV-seronegative. CDR3 sequence: CASKGLKSNSPLHF. The CDR3 DNA is TGTGCCAGCAAGGGGCTTAAGAGTAATTCACCCCTCCACTTT.